The following is a T cell receptor beta chain sequence with its context. Its specificity is unknown. The data belong to a study of Ad26.COV2.S vaccination and SARS-CoV-2 variants. Overall study: In the study, Ad26.COV2.S was injected intramuscularly once, or twice 56 days apart. Study findings and constraints: The study found similar non-spike TCR breadth in vaccine and placebo recipients.

The treatment: 15 to 20 received Ad26.COV2.S at low or high dose, single or two shots; 5 received placebo; per-sample allocation not given. Samples came from day 63 after the first vaccine or placebo injection. Participants' vaccine, an Ad26 vector, delivered Wuhan-strain SARS-CoV-2 spike. In germline, CDR1 is ENHRY, CDR2 SYGVKD. This CDR3 region has 18 residues. The J segment lost 0 bases and the V segment lost 1 base, leaving 9 bases of the junction unmatched. TCRdb keeps only in-frame clones here, not all; method: immunoSEQ multiplex PCR. The table has roughly 400,000 clones, 90% seen once. This sequence joins TRBV10-3 and TRBJ1-3; TRBD1 matches 7 bases. This specimen was peripheral blood, taken in a trial of Ad26.COV2.S vaccine versus placebo. This TCR came from a person aged 18-65 years who received the Ad26.COV2.S COVID-19 vaccine or a placebo. CDR3 region: CAISEFGPQGSSGNTIYF. The CDR3 coding sequence is TGTGCCATCAGTGAGTTCGGACCACAGGGGAGCTCTGGAAACACCATATATTTT.